This T cell receptor beta chain comes out of a study of T-cell reconstitution after alpha-beta-depleted transplantation in children. V lost 3 bases to trimming and J lost 1 base; unmatched junction nucleotides: 7. CDR3 length: 16 residues. Germline assignment: CDR1 SGHVS and CDR2 FQNEAQ. For TCRbeta, the library was prepared with unique molecular identifiers. Via MiXCR, TCRdb re-called the PCR reads, giving one row per CDR3 protein. The data hold about half a million distinct CDR3 sequences, with around 12% observed a single time. The J gene is TRBJ2-7, the V gene TRBV7-8; 9 positions match TRBD2. The clonotype comes from a human donor who donated a stem cell graft to a child with combined immunodeficiency. This sample comprised PBMCs from the stem cell graft donor, obtained from the stem cell graft. The CDR3 nucleotides are TGTGCCAGCAGCTTCGATAGCGGGGGAGCATCCTACGAGCAGTACTTC. Translating gives CASSFDSGGASYEQYF.